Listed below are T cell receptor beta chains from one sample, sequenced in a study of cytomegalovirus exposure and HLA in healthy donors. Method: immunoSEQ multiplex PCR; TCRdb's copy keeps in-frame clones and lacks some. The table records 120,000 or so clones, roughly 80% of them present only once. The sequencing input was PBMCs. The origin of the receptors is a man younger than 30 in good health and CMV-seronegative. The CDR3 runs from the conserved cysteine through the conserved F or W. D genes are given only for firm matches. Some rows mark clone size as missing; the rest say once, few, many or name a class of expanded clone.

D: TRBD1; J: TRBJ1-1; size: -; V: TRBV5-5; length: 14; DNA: TGTGCCAGCAGCCCCCGACAGGGGAACACTGAAGCTTTCTTT; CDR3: CASSPRQGNTEAFF
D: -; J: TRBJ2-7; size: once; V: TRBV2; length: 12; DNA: TGTGCCAGCAGTGAAGTTAGCGGATATCCGTACTTC; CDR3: CASSEVSGYPYF
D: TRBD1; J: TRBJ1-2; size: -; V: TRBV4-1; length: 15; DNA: TGCGCCAGCAGCCAGGGGACAGGGGGGTCCTATGGCTACACCTTC; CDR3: CASSQGTGGSYGYTF
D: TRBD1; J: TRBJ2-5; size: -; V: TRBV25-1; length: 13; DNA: TGTGCCAGCAGTACTGGGACAGGGGGGACCCAGTACTTC; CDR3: CASSTGTGGTQYF
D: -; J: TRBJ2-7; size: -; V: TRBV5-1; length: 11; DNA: TGCGCCAGCAGTGGCGGATACGAGCAGTACTTC; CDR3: CASSGGYEQYF
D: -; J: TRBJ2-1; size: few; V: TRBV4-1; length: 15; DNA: TGCGCCAGCAGCGTGATAATTAGCTCCTACAATGAGCAGTTCTTC; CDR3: CASSVIISSYNEQFF
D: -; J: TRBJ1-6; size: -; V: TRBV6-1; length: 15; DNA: TGTGCCAGCAGTCGCCGGGACACCTATAATTCACCCCTCCACTTT; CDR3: CASSRRDTYNSPLHF
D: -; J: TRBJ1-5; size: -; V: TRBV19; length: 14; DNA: TGTGCCAGTAGTATAACAGGGCCCAATCAGCCCCAGCATTTT; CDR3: CASSITGPNQPQHF
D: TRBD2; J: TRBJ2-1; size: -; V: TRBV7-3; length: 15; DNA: TGTGCCAGCAGCTTCAAGCGGGGGGGCCCCAGTGAGCAGTTCTTC; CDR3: CASSFKRGGPSEQFF
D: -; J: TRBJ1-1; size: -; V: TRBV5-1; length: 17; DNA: TGCGCCAGCAGCCGTCTAGGGGCAGTGGTCGGAAATTCTGAAGCTTTCTTT; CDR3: CASSRLGAVVGNSEAFF
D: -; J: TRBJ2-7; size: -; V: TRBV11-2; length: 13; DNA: TGTGCCAGCAGCTTACGACAGAACCACGAGCAGTACTTC; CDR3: CASSLRQNHEQYF
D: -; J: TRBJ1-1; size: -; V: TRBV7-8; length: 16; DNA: TGTGCCAGCAGCTTTAAAGGGGCAGGGGCAGAGACTGAAGCTTTCTTT; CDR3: CASSFKGAGAETEAFF
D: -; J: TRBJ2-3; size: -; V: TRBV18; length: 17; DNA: TGTGCCAGCTCACCACCTCCCCGGACATCAGGCACAGATACGCAGTATTTT; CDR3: CASSPPPRTSGTDTQYF
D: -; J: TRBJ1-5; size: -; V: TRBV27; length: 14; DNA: TGTGCCAGCAGTTCTCGGGGGAGGGATCAGCCCCAGCATTTT; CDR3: CASSSRGRDQPQHF
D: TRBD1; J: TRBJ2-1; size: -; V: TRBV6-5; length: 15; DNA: TGTGCCAGCAGTCGGGCAGGGGGTACCACCAATGAGCAGTTCTTC; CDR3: CASSRAGGTTNEQFF
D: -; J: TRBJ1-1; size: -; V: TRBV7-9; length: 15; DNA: TGTGCCAGCAACTCCACTCGGAGGGGGAACACTGAAGCTTTCTTT; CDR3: CASNSTRRGNTEAFF
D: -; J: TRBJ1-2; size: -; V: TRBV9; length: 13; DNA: TGTGCCAGCAGCGTATTGGGGGGCTATGGCTACACCTTC; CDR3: CASSVLGGYGYTF
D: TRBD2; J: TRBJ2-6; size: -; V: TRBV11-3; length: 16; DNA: TGTGCCAGCAGCAGAGCGGGGACCTCTGGGGCCAACGTCCTGACTTTC; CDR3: CASSRAGTSGANVLTF
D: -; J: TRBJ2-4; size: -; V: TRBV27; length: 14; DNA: TGTGCCAGTCGCCCCAGCGGGGCCAAAAACATTCAGTACTTC; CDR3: CASRPSGAKNIQYF
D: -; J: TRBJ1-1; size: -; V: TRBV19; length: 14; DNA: TGTGCCAGTACTCTAAGGGGGATGAACACTGAAGCTTTCTTT; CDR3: CASTLRGMNTEAFF
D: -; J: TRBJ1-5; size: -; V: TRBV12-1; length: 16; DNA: TGTGCCAGCAGCTTGACAGGGGGCCTTAGCAATCAGCCCCAGCATTTT; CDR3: CASSLTGGLSNQPQHF
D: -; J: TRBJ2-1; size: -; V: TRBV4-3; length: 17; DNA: TGCGCCAGCAGCCAAAATAGTGGCAGGGGCTCTGGGGATGAGCAGTTCTTC; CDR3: CASSQNSGRGSGDEQFF
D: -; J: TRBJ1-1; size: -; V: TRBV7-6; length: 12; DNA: TGTGCCAGCAGCCCGCCGGGGGGGCGAGCTTTCTTT; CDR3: CASSPPGGRAFF
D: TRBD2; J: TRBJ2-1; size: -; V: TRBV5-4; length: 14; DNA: TGTGCCAGCAGCTCTAGCGGCACCTACAATGAGCAGTTCTTC; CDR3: CASSSSGTYNEQFF
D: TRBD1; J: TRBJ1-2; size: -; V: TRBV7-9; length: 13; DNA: TGTTCCAGCAGCCGTCCAGGGGGCTATGGCTACACCTTC; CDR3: CSSSRPGGYGYTF
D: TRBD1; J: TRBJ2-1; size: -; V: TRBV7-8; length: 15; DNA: TGTGCCAGCAGCAACGGACAGGGGGAGTACAATGAGCAGTTCTTC; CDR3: CASSNGQGEYNEQFF
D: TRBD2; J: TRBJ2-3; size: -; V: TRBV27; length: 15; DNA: TGTGCCAGCAGGATGGGACTAGCGTTCCGACATACGCAGTATTTT; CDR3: CASRMGLAFRHTQYF
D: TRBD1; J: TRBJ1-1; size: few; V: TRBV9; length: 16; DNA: TGTGCCAGCAGCCCGGGCCAAGGAGGGGGCAACACTGAAGCTTTCTTT; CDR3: CASSPGQGGGNTEAFF
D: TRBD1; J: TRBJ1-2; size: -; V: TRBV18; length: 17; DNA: TGTGCCAGCTCACCCCTTAACGCGGGACAGAGGAGGGATGGCTACACCTTC; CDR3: CASSPLNAGQRRDGYTF